This T cell receptor (beta chain) was sequenced in a study of liver allograft versus peripheral blood T cells. In the study overall: Graft-liver T cell receptor repertoires were compared against recipient peripheral blood repertoires. Points from the study as a whole: As reported, T cell receptor repertoires inside liver allografts differed from those present in peripheral blood.

This clonotype is medium-sized by share. Its antigen is undetermined. TCRdb processed the reads anew with MiXCR; each CDR3 protein has one entry. Of some 8,000 distinct CDR3 sequences listed, about a sixth are singletons. The germline CDR1 and CDR2 sequences are LNHDA and SQIVND (reference sequence). This CDR3 is built from 16 residues. Trimming took 6 bases from V and 0 from J, leaving 17 bases between them. This sequence joins TRBV19 and TRBJ1-1; D unclear. The sequence derives from a human patient who had a liver transplant. The T cells may come from the graft donor. The CDR3 sequence is CASSLAPSYMNTEAFF. In DNA, the CDR3 is TGTGCCAGTAGCCTCGCGCCCAGCTACATGAACACTGAAGCTTTCTTT.